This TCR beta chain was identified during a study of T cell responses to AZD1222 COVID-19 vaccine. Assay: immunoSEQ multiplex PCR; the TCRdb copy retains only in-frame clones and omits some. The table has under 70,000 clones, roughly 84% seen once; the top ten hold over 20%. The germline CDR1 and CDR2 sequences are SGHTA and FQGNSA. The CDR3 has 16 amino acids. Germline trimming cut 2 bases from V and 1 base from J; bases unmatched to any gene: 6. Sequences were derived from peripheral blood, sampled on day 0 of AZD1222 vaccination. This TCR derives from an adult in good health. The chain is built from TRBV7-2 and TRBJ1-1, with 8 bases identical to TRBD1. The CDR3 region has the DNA TGTGCCAGCAGCTTAACAGGGGGGCGAGGGAACACTGAAGCTTTCTTT. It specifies CASSLTGGRGNTEAFF.